These T cell receptor beta chains were read from a single sample in a study of radiotherapy plus CTLA-4 blockade in lung cancer. Assay: immunoSEQ multiplex PCR; the TCRdb copy retains only in-frame clones and omits some. The table lists roughly 120,000 clones, about 77% of them singletons. Specimen: peripheral blood, collected from a patient treated with radiotherapy plus ipilimumab. The receptors stem from a human donor with non-small cell lung cancer who had a partial response to radiotherapy plus ipilimumab. CDR3s include the opening cysteine and the closing phenylalanine or tryptophan.

V | CDR3
TRBV2 | CASGAGDYNEQFF
TRBV18 | CASSPGRGQETQYF
TRBV7-2 | CASSLGFSGNTIYF
TRBV19 | CASSIDTYEAFF
TRBV7-2 | CASSPRTEVNQPQHF
TRBV19 | CASSSGTGGTETQYF
TRBV7-2 | CASSLVLAGNQPQHF
TRBV19 | CASTLSGTGNTGELFF
TRBV28 | CASTRQGKNSPLHF
TRBV5-4 | CASSGTSGRVNEQFF
TRBV4-1 | CASSQAEGMKQPQHF
TRBV6-5 | CASSNSRTAEAFF